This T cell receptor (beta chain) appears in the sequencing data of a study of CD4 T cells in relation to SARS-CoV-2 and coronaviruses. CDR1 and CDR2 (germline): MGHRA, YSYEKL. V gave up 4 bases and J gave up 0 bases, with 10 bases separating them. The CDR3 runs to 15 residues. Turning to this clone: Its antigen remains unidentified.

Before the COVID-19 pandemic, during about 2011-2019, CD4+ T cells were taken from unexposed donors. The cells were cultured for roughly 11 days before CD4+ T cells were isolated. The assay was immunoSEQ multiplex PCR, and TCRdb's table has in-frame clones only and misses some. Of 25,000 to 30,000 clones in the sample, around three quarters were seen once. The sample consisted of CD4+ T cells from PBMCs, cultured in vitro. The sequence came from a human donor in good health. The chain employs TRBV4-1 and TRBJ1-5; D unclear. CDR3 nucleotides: TGCGCCAGCAGCCTCTCACCTTATAGCAATCAGCCCCAGCATTTT. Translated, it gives CASSLSPYSNQPQHF.